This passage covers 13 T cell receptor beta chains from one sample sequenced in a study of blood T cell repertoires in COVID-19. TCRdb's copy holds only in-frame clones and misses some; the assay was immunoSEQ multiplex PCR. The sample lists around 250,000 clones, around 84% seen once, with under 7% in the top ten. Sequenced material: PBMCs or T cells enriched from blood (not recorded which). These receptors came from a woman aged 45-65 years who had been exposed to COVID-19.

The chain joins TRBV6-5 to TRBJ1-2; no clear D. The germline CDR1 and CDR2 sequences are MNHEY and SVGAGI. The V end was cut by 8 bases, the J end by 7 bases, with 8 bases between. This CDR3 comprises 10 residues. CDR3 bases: TGTGCCAGCTCGGAGGTTGGCTACACCTTC. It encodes CASSEVGYTF.

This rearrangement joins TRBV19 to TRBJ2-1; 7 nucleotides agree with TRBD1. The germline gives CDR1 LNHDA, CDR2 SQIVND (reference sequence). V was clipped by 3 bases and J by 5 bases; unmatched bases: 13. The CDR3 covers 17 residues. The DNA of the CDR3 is TGTGCCAGTAGTATCGAATTCGGGACAGCAACCAACAATGAGCAGTTCTTC. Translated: CASSIEFGTATNNEQFF.

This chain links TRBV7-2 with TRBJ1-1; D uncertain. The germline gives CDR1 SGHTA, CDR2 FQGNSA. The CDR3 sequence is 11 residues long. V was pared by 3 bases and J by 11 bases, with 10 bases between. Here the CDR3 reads CASSLGVLAFF. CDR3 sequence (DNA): TGTGCCAGCAGCTTGGGAGTGCTTGCTTTCTTT.

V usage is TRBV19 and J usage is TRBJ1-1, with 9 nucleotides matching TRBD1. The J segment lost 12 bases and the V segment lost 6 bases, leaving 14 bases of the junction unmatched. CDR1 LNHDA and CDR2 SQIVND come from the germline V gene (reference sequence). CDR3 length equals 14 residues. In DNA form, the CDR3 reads TGTGCCAGTAGATTATTTCCCGGGACAGGGAGGACTTTCTTT. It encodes CASRLFPGTGRTFF.

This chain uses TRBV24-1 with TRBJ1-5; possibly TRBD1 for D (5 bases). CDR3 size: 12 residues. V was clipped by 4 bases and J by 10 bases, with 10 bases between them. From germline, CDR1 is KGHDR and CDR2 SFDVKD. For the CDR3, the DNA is TGTGCCACCAGTGACCTGGACAAACCCCAGCATTTT. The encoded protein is CATSDLDKPQHF.

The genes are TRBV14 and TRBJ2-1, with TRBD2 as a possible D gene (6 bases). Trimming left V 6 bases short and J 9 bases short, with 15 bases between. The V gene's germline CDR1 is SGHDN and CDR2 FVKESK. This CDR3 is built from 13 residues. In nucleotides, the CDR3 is TGTGCCAGCAGTTCCCGGGACTGGGGTGAGCAGTTCTTC. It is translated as CASSSRDWGEQFF.

The DNA of the CDR3 is TGTGCCAGCTCACCCGGGATGACGGGAGAAGCTTTCTTT. Residues: CASSPGMTGEAFF. This rearrangement joins TRBV18 to TRBJ1-1; D unclear. The CDR3 extends over 13 amino acids. Germline V gene data show CDR1 as KGHSH and CDR2 as LQKENI. Trimming left V 3 bases short and J 8 bases short, with 13 bases between.

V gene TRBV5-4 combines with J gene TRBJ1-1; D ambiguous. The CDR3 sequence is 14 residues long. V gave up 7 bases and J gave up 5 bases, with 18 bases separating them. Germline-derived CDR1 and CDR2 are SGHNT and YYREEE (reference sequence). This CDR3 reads CASRTTARWTEAFF. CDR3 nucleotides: TGTGCCAGCCGTACTACGGCGCGTTGGACTGAAGCTTTCTTT.

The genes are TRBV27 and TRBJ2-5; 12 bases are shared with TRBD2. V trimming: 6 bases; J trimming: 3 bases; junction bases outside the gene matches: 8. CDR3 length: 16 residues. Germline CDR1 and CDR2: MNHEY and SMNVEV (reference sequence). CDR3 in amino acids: CASSPSRTSGKETQYF. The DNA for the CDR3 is TGTGCCAGCAGCCCCTCCCGGACTAGCGGGAAAGAGACCCAGTACTTC.

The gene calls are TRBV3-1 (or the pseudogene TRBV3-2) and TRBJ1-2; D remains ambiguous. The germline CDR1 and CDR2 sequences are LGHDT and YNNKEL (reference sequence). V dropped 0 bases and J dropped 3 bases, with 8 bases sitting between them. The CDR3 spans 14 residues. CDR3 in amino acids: CASSQDIRDYGYTF. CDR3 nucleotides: TGTGCCAGCAGCCAAGACATCCGGGACTATGGCTACACCTTC.

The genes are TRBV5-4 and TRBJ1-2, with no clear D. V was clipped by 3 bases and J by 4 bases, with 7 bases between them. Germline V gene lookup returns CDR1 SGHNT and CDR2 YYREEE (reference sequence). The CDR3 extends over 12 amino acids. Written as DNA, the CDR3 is TGTGCCAGCAGCTACTCGCGCTATGGCTACACCTTC. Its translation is CASSYSRYGYTF.

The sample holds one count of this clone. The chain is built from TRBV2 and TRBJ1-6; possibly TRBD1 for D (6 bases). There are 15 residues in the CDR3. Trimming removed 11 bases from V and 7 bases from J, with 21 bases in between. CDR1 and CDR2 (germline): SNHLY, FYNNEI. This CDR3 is CASMGAILGNSPLHF. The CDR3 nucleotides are TGTGCCTCTATGGGGGCGATCTTGGGGAATTCACCCCTCCACTTT. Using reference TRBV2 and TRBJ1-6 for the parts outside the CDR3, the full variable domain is EPEVTQTPSHQVTQMGQEVILRCVPISNHLYFYWYRQILGQKVEFLVSFYNNEISEKSEIFDDQFSVERPDGSNFTLKIRSTKLEDSAMYFCASMGAILGNSPLHFGNGTRLTVT.

For the CDR3, the DNA is TGTGCCAGCTCACCCGAACAGGGGAGAGTGGGCTACACCTTC. Encoded protein: CASSPEQGRVGYTF. V is TRBV18 and J is TRBJ1-2; TRBD1 matches 7 bases. This CDR3 has 14 residues. Unmatched junction bases numbered 9, after V lost 3 bases and J lost 8 bases. Germline V gives CDR1 KGHSH, CDR2 LQKENI. The entire variable domain, with the rest obtained from reference TRBV18 and TRBJ1-2, is as follows: NAGVMQNPRHLVRRRGQEARLRCSPMKGHSHVYWYRQLPEEGLKFMVYLQKENIIDESGMPKERFSAEFPKEGPSILRIQQVVRGDSAAYFCASSPEQGRVGYTFGSGTRLTVV.